These T cell receptor beta chains were read from a single sample in a study of shared clonotypes between healthy human individuals. Profiled with immunoSEQ multiplex PCR; TCRdb holds only in-frame clones, not every one. The sample includes 450,000 to 500,000 clones, 75% to 85% of them seen just once. Material: PBMCs. The receptors stem from a woman between 35 and 50 years old in good health. Some clones in this sample may be carry-over from other donors' samples. The CDR3 runs from the conserved cysteine through the conserved F or W. A D gene is named only where the DNA matches it firmly. Some rows mark clone size as missing; the rest say once, few, many or name a class of expanded clone.

V gene: TRBV5-1; D gene: TRBD2; J gene: TRBJ2-1; clone size: NA; CDR3 DNA: TGCGCCAGCAGCCCGGGACTAGCCTACAATGAGCAGTTCTTC; CDR3 protein: CASSPGLAYNEQFF
V gene: TRBV28; D gene: NA; J gene: TRBJ2-1; clone size: NA; CDR3 DNA: TGTGCCAGCGGGACCATTGGACGGTCCTCCTACAATGAGCAGTTCTTC; CDR3 protein: CASGTIGRSSYNEQFF
V gene: TRBV2; D gene: NA; J gene: TRBJ2-5; clone size: few; CDR3 DNA: TGTGCCAGCAGTGAGCTGGTTGCGCCCCAGTACTTC; CDR3 protein: CASSELVAPQYF
V gene: TRBV30; D gene: NA; J gene: TRBJ1-3; clone size: NA; CDR3 DNA: TGTGCCTGGACCTCAGGGATTTACTCTGGAAACACCATATATTTT; CDR3 protein: CAWTSGIYSGNTIYF
V gene: TRBV28; D gene: NA; J gene: TRBJ1-1; clone size: once; CDR3 DNA: TGTGCCAGCAGAGACAGCGGACAGCCAAGTAGCCGGATCACTGAAGCTTTCTTT; CDR3 protein: CASRDSGQPSSRITEAFF
V gene: TRBV6-5; D gene: NA; J gene: TRBJ1-1; clone size: NA; CDR3 DNA: TGTGCCAGCAGTCGGGGGACCAAGAACACTGAAGCTTTCTTT; CDR3 protein: CASSRGTKNTEAFF
V gene: TRBV7-8; D gene: NA; J gene: TRBJ1-1; clone size: NA; CDR3 DNA: TGTGCCAGCAGCTTCAGGGATGCGAACACTGAAGCTTTCTTT; CDR3 protein: CASSFRDANTEAFF
V gene: TRBV15; D gene: TRBD2; J gene: TRBJ2-4; clone size: NA; CDR3 DNA: TGTGCCACCAGTCTAGCGGGCCCAACCCAAAACATTCAGTACTTC; CDR3 protein: CATSLAGPTQNIQYF
V gene: TRBV4-1; D gene: NA; J gene: TRBJ2-7; clone size: NA; CDR3 DNA: TGCGCCAGCAGCCAAGATCTTATGGCTCAAGCTAGCTCCTACGAGCAGTACTTC; CDR3 protein: CASSQDLMAQASSYEQYF
V gene: TRBV6-5; D gene: NA; J gene: TRBJ2-1; clone size: NA; CDR3 DNA: TGTGCCAGCACCCCGGGCGCTTACAATGAGCAGTTCTTC; CDR3 protein: CASTPGAYNEQFF
V gene: TRBV29-1; D gene: NA; J gene: TRBJ2-2; clone size: NA; CDR3 DNA: TGCAGCGTTTTCGACTCTGCGGACACCGGGGAGCTGTTTTTT; CDR3 protein: CSVFDSADTGELFF
V gene: TRBV7-3; D gene: TRBD2; J gene: TRBJ2-1; clone size: NA; CDR3 DNA: TGTGCCAGCAGCTTAGTCGGGACTAGCGGGAGTGATGAGCAGTTCTTC; CDR3 protein: CASSLVGTSGSDEQFF
V gene: TRBV29-1; D gene: TRBD1; J gene: TRBJ2-1; clone size: NA; CDR3 DNA: TGCAGCGTTGGGACCGGGACAGGTGACCACAATGAGCAGTTCTTC; CDR3 protein: CSVGTGTGDHNEQFF
V gene: TRBV20-1; D gene: NA; J gene: TRBJ1-2; clone size: NA; CDR3 DNA: TGCAGCATTCCCGCGGGCTACACCTTC; CDR3 protein: CSIPAGYTF
V gene: TRBV29-1; D gene: TRBD1; J gene: TRBJ2-3; clone size: NA; CDR3 DNA: TGCAGCGGCAGAGGAAGACAGGGGGCGTCAGATACGCAGTATTTT; CDR3 protein: CSGRGRQGASDTQYF
V gene: TRBV7-7; D gene: NA; J gene: TRBJ2-1; clone size: NA; CDR3 DNA: TGTGCCAGCAGCCCGTCTAGCTCCTACAATGAGCAGTTCTTC; CDR3 protein: CASSPSSSYNEQFF
V gene: TRBV10-3; D gene: TRBD1; J gene: TRBJ2-3; clone size: NA; CDR3 DNA: TGTGCCATCAGTGAGGGGACAGGCCAAGATACGCAGTATTTT; CDR3 protein: CAISEGTGQDTQYF
V gene: TRBV28; D gene: NA; J gene: TRBJ1-1; clone size: NA; CDR3 DNA: TGTGCCAGCAGTTCCCCGGGAATGAACACTGAAGCTTTCTTT; CDR3 protein: CASSSPGMNTEAFF
V gene: TRBV6-5; D gene: TRBD2; J gene: TRBJ2-1; clone size: NA; CDR3 DNA: TGTGCCAGCAGTTCAGCGGGAGGGCCTGCCGATGAGCAGTTCTTC; CDR3 protein: CASSSAGGPADEQFF
V gene: TRBV4-1; D gene: NA; J gene: TRBJ2-3; clone size: once; CDR3 DNA: TGCGCCAGCAGCCAAGATTTCTCGGTATTCGGCACAGATACGCAGTATTTT; CDR3 protein: CASSQDFSVFGTDTQYF
V gene: TRBV11-2; D gene: NA; J gene: TRBJ2-1; clone size: NA; CDR3 DNA: TGTGCCAGCAACCGACCCACACAGCGGTTCAATGAGCAGTTCTTC; CDR3 protein: CASNRPTQRFNEQFF
V gene: TRBV5-1; D gene: NA; J gene: TRBJ2-2; clone size: NA; CDR3 DNA: TGCGCCAGCAGCTTGGGGGCAATGGGAAACACCGGGGAGCTGTTTTTT; CDR3 protein: CASSLGAMGNTGELFF
V gene: TRBV5-1; D gene: TRBD2; J gene: TRBJ2-7; clone size: few; CDR3 DNA: TGCGCCAGCAGGGGGACTAGCGAGACCTACGAGCAGTACTTC; CDR3 protein: CASRGTSETYEQYF
V gene: TRBV7-2; D gene: NA; J gene: TRBJ2-7; clone size: NA; CDR3 DNA: TGTGCCAGCAGCGACCCCGGCAAGGTCTACGAGCAGTACTTC; CDR3 protein: CASSDPGKVYEQYF
V gene: TRBV7-9; D gene: NA; J gene: TRBJ1-2; clone size: NA; CDR3 DNA: TGTGCCAGCAGCTTAAACGAGGGGCCTCGTGGTGGCTACACCTTC; CDR3 protein: CASSLNEGPRGGYTF
V gene: TRBV4-2; D gene: NA; J gene: TRBJ2-7; clone size: NA; CDR3 DNA: TGTGCCAGCAGCCAAGATGCGGGACGGTTGGGCGAGCAGTACTTC; CDR3 protein: CASSQDAGRLGEQYF
V gene: TRBV9; D gene: TRBD1; J gene: TRBJ1-3; clone size: NA; CDR3 DNA: TGTGCCAGCACCCGACAGGGTACTGGAAACACCATATATTTT; CDR3 protein: CASTRQGTGNTIYF
V gene: TRBV11-2; D gene: NA; J gene: TRBJ2-3; clone size: NA; CDR3 DNA: TGTGCCAGCAGCCGGAGGGGCGGACGATACACAGATACGCAGTATTTT; CDR3 protein: CASSRRGGRYTDTQYF
V gene: TRBV7-9; D gene: NA; J gene: TRBJ2-2; clone size: NA; CDR3 DNA: TGTGCCAGCAAAGAGATAAACACCGGGGAGCTGTTTTTT; CDR3 protein: CASKEINTGELFF
V gene: TRBV4-3; D gene: TRBD2; J gene: TRBJ2-7; clone size: NA; CDR3 DNA: TGCGCCAGCAGCCAAGGACTAGCGGAAGCCCCCCACCGATACGAGCAGTACTTC; CDR3 protein: CASSQGLAEAPHRYEQYF
V gene: TRBV27; D gene: NA; J gene: TRBJ2-7; clone size: NA; CDR3 DNA: TGTGCCAGCAGTTTCGGGGTCTCCTACGAGCAGTACTTC; CDR3 protein: CASSFGVSYEQYF
V gene: TRBV7-9; D gene: NA; J gene: TRBJ1-3; clone size: NA; CDR3 DNA: TGTGCCAGCAGCTTAGGATGGAGGACAAGCGTTGACTCTGGAAACGCCATATATTTT; CDR3 protein: CASSLGWRTSVDSGNAIYF
V gene: TRBV28; D gene: TRBD1; J gene: TRBJ2-1; clone size: NA; CDR3 DNA: TGTTCCATAGGGACAGGTTACTACAATGAGCAGTTCTTC; CDR3 protein: CSIGTGYYNEQFF
V gene: TRBV18; D gene: TRBD2; J gene: TRBJ2-1; clone size: NA; CDR3 DNA: TGTGCCAGCTCACCACAACTAGCGGAGGTTGGATACAATGAGCAGTTCTTC; CDR3 protein: CASSPQLAEVGYNEQFF
V gene: TRBV7-8; D gene: TRBD1; J gene: TRBJ2-1; clone size: few; CDR3 DNA: TGTGCCAGCAGTTCAGACAGGGGCAATGAGCAGTTCTTC; CDR3 protein: CASSSDRGNEQFF
V gene: TRBV5-1; D gene: TRBD1; J gene: TRBJ2-5; clone size: NA; CDR3 DNA: TGCGCCAGCAGCCCAACGACAGGGGAAGAGACCCAGTACTTC; CDR3 protein: CASSPTTGEETQYF
V gene: TRBV7-9; D gene: NA; J gene: TRBJ2-7; clone size: NA; CDR3 DNA: TGTGCCAGCAGCCAAAAGGCGGGACAGACCTACGAGCAGTACTTC; CDR3 protein: CASSQKAGQTYEQYF
V gene: TRBV30; D gene: NA; J gene: TRBJ2-1; clone size: many; CDR3 DNA: TGTGCCTGGAGCCCTATTCAGTATGAGCAGTTCTTC; CDR3 protein: CAWSPIQYEQFF
V gene: TRBV5-4; D gene: NA; J gene: TRBJ2-3; clone size: few; CDR3 DNA: TGTGCCAGCAGCTTGGCTCGAACGGGAGTGTGGGCAGATACGCAGTATTTT; CDR3 protein: CASSLARTGVWADTQYF
V gene: TRBV19; D gene: NA; J gene: TRBJ1-2; clone size: NA; CDR3 DNA: TGTGCCAGCTCAAGGTCGGGGGCAGAGGGCTACACCTTC; CDR3 protein: CASSRSGAEGYTF
V gene: TRBV14; D gene: NA; J gene: TRBJ2-2; clone size: few; CDR3 DNA: TGTGCCAGCAGCCAAAAGCGGGTTGCGAACACCGGGGAGCTGTTTTTT; CDR3 protein: CASSQKRVANTGELFF